The 18 T cell receptor beta chains listed next were all sequenced from one sample in a study of blood T cell repertoires in COVID-19. Libraries were prepared by immunoSEQ multiplex PCR; TCRdb keeps only in-frame clonotypes and omits some of them. The sample lists approximately 230,000 clones, about 85% seen once, with 3% in the top ten. The specimen sequenced was peripheral blood. The receptors originated from a man aged 18 to 29 with active or convalescent COVID-19.

V gene TRBV20-1 combines with J gene TRBJ1-3; D unresolved. Germline CDR1 DFQATT, CDR2 SNEGSKA (reference sequence). The length of the CDR3 is 11 residues. The V gene lost 6 bases and the J gene lost 3 bases, with 6 bases spanning the gap. The CDR3 loop reads CSAESGNTIYF. CDR3 nucleotides: TGCAGTGCGGAGAGTGGAAACACCATATATTTT.

The gene calls are TRBV7-8 and TRBJ2-3; D gene uncertain. Germline CDR1 SGHVS, CDR2 FQNEAQ. Deletions cut 0 bases from V and 6 bases from J, with 7 bases between. The CDR3 totals 13 residues. CDR3 sequence reads: CASSLAPADTQYF. The CDR3 coding sequence is TGTGCCAGCAGCTTAGCCCCAGCGGATACGCAGTATTTT.

The chain joins TRBV14 to TRBJ2-1; TRBD2 might be the D (6 bases). Germline V lookup: CDR1 SGHDN, CDR2 FVKESK. This CDR3 contains 15 residues. With 4 bases removed from V and 0 bases from J, the gap between germline ends came to 10 bases. CDR3 sequence (DNA): TGTGCCAGCAGCCCCTCCGGGAGCTCCTACAATGAGCAGTTCTTC. It codes for CASSPSGSSYNEQFF.

The rearrangement joins TRBV27 to TRBJ1-5; D is undetermined. Germline V gene sequence: CDR1 MNHEY, CDR2 SMNVEV (reference sequence). CDR3 size: 18 residues. Trimming removed 6 bases from V and 5 bases from J, with 26 bases in between. As DNA, the CDR3 is TGTGCCAGCAGCCCAGGACGAAGCCTTGGGAGTTTGTATCAGCCCCAGCATTTT. As protein: CASSPGRSLGSLYQPQHF.

The chain recombines TRBV25-1 with TRBJ2-7; 7 bases are a match to TRBD2. J lost 3 bases, V lost 5 bases, and 10 bases had no gene match. The CDR3 consists of 15 residues. Germline loops: CDR1 MGHDK, CDR2 SYGVNS. This chain's CDR3 is CASSRSGGSVYEQYF. In nucleotides, the CDR3 is TGTGCCAGCAGTAGGTCCGGCGGGAGCGTCTACGAGCAGTACTTC.

The sample holds one count of this clone. The chain carries TRBV7-8 and TRBJ1-6; 8 bases match TRBD1. Germline CDR1 is SGHVS and CDR2 is FQNEAQ. V was clipped by 1 base and J by 9 bases; unmatched bases: 2. CDR3 length: 14 amino acids. The CDR3 loop is CASSLGGQASPLHF. The DNA for the CDR3 is TGTGCCAGCAGCTTAGGGGGACAGGCTTCACCCCTCCACTTT.

This chain connects TRBV2 to TRBJ2-5, with 9 bases lining up with TRBD1. The CDR3 runs to 15 residues. Trimming removed 6 bases from V and 2 bases from J; junction bases left unmatched: 7. Per germline, CDR1 SNHLY and CDR2 FYNNEI. The CDR3 DNA reads TGTGCCAGCAGCCGCGACAGGGGGACACAAGAGACCCAGTACTTC. Encoded protein: CASSRDRGTQETQYF.

This clone showed up just once. The rearrangement uses TRBV4-3 and TRBJ1-2, with 8 bases that match TRBD1. The germline V gene encodes CDR1 LGHNA and CDR2 YSLEER. The CDR3 totals 15 residues. The ends lost 1 base at V and 2 bases at J; junction bases unmatched: 3. The CDR3 DNA reads TGCGCCAGCAGCCAAGCCCACAGGGGGAACTATGGCTACACCTTC. Translated, it gives CASSQAHRGNYGYTF.

The chain has TRBV7-2 and TRBJ2-5; 13 bases fit TRBD2. Losses at the gene ends were 1 base for V and 2 bases for J; bases not matched to a gene: 1. The germline CDR1 and CDR2 sequences are SGHTA and FQGNSA. CDR3 length: 16 residues. The CDR3 reads CASSLGTSGGQETQYF. The CDR3 bases are TGTGCCAGCAGCTTAGGGACTAGCGGGGGACAAGAGACCCAGTACTTC.

The chain uses TRBV15 and TRBJ1-2, with a possible D match to TRBD1 (6 bases). Germline lookup yields CDR1 LNHNV and CDR2 YYDKDF (reference sequence). Trimming took off 2 bases at V and 2 bases at J, with 12 bases between the two ends. CDR3 size: 15 residues. CDR3: CATSRSRTANYGYTF. As DNA, the CDR3 is TGTGCCACCAGCAGATCCCGGACAGCGAACTATGGCTACACCTTC. Variable domain in full (rest from reference TRBV15 and TRBJ1-2): DAMVIQNPRYQVTQFGKPVTLSCSQTLNHNVMYWYQQKSSQAPKLLFHYYDKDFNNEADTPDNFQSRRPNTSFCFLDIRSPGLGDTAMYLCATSRSRTANYGYTFGSGTRLTVV.

The chain carries TRBV9 and TRBJ1-3; the D is unclear. This CDR3 has 16 residues. Germline V gene data show CDR1 as SGDLS and CDR2 as YYNGEE. Trimming shortened V by 0 bases and J by 1 base, and 11 bases separated the two germline ends. CDR3 in DNA: TGTGCCAGCAGCGTAGCTACCGTCCTATCTGGAAACACCATATATTTT. Translated, it gives CASSVATVLSGNTIYF.

This clone was seen only a few times. The V gene is TRBV7-2, the J gene TRBJ1-5; D is unresolved. The germline CDR1 and CDR2 sequences are SGHTA and FQGNSA. This CDR3 comprises 16 residues. Between the trimmed V and J ends, which lost 4 bases and 4 bases, there was a span of 17 bases. CDR3 sequence: CASSSETRLPNQPQHF. DNA for the CDR3: TGTGCCAGCAGCTCTGAGACGAGACTCCCTAATCAGCCCCAGCATTTT.

This clone was seen only a few times. The V call is TRBV20-1, the J call TRBJ1-2, with D uncertain. The CDR3 loop spans 12 amino acids. V lost 3 bases, J lost 4 bases, and 9 bases lay in between. Germline lookup yields CDR1 DFQATT and CDR2 SNEGSKA (reference sequence). The CDR3 is CSASQIGYGYTF. The CDR3 DNA reads TGCAGTGCTAGTCAGATTGGCTATGGCTACACCTTC.

The rearrangement uses TRBV5-6 and TRBJ2-3; D is undetermined. The CDR3 totals 15 residues. Germline CDR1 is SGHDT and CDR2 is YYEEEE. Trimming pared 1 base from V and 2 bases from J, leaving 11 bases between. The CDR3 sequence: CASSLLRKFTDTQYF. Here the CDR3 DNA reads TGTGCCAGCAGCTTGTTGCGGAAGTTCACAGATACGCAGTATTTT. Drawing the rest from reference TRBV5-6 and TRBJ2-3, the complete variable domain is DAGVTQSPTHLIKTRGQQVTLRCSPKSGHDTVSWYQQALGQGPQFIFQYYEEEERQRGNFPDRFSGHQFPNYSSELNVNALLLGDSALYLCASSLLRKFTDTQYFGPGTRLTVL.

This clone was counted between two and nine times. The chain has TRBV6-5 and TRBJ1-4; D remains ambiguous. Trimming pared 7 bases from V and 4 bases from J, leaving 7 bases between. Germline V CDR1 and CDR2: MNHEY, SVGAGI. This CDR3 contains 12 residues. CDR3 DNA sequence: TGTGCCAGCACGAGGGTTAATGAAAAACTGTTTTTT. Protein: CASTRVNEKLFF.

The J gene is TRBJ2-7, the V gene TRBV28, with a tentative D call TRBD2 (5 bases). Germline V gene lookup returns CDR1 MDHEN and CDR2 SYDVKM. V shed 7 bases and J shed 3 bases, with 22 bases lying between them. The CDR3 runs 16 residues. The CDR3 coding sequence is TGTGCCAGCACCGATGAGGGAACCGGACTTAACTACGAGCAGTACTTC. Its protein product is CASTDEGTGLNYEQYF.

The chain has TRBV7-9 and TRBJ2-7, with TRBD1 as a possible D gene (5 bases). V dropped 5 bases and J dropped 0 bases, with 20 bases sitting between them. CDR3 length: 17 amino acids. The germline gives CDR1 SEHNR, CDR2 FQNEAQ (reference sequence). Written as DNA, the CDR3 is TGTGCCAGCAGCCCCAACCTGCGGCTAGACAGCTCCTACGAGCAGTACTTC. This encodes CASSPNLRLDSSYEQYF.

This clone was seen a few times. In DNA form, the CDR3 reads TGTGCCAGCAGTTTCGGGGGGAACACTGAAGCTTTCTTT. Translation: CASSFGGNTEAFF. This chain uses TRBV12-3 or TRBV12-4 with TRBJ1-1, with D possibly being TRBD1 (5 bases). This CDR3 has 13 amino acids. V was cut by 3 bases and J by 1 base, with 6 bases left in between.